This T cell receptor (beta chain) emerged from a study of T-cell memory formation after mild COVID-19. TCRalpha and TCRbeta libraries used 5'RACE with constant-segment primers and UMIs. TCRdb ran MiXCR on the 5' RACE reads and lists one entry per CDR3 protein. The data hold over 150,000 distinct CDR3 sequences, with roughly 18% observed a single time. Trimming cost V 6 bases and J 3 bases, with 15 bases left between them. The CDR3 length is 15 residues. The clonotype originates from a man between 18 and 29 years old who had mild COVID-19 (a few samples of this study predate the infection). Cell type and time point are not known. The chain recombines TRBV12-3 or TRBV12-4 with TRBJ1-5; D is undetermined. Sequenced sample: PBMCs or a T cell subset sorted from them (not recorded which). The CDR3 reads CASSPDWKNNQPQHF. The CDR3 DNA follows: TGTGCCAGCAGCCCGGACTGGAAAAACAATCAGCCCCAGCATTTT.